A selection of T cell receptor beta chains follows, all from one sample in a study of monozygotic twins with inflammatory bowel disease. No DNA is given; TCRdb re-called the 5' RACE reads and lists each CDR3 protein once. This listing includes about 150,000 distinct CDR3 sequences. The source material was blood. The receptors were sampled from a human donor with ulcerative colitis or Crohn's disease, or a healthy co-twin of an affected twin (not recorded which). The CDR3 runs from the conserved cysteine through the conserved F or W. Fields, in order: V gene, J gene, CDR3 protein.

V gene: TRBV15; J gene: TRBJ1-4; CDR3 protein: CATGKDEKLFF
V gene: TRBV3-1; J gene: TRBJ2-7; CDR3 protein: CASSQTSGYEYEQYF
V gene: TRBV18; J gene: TRBJ2-3; CDR3 protein: CASSPVVLTLTDTQYF
V gene: TRBV7-2; J gene: TRBJ1-1; CDR3 protein: CASSPTVQSSNTEAFF
V gene: TRBV7-7; J gene: TRBJ2-3; CDR3 protein: CASSSDRSDTQYF
V gene: TRBV5-1; J gene: TRBJ2-5; CDR3 protein: CASSLEPGLGQETQYF
V gene: TRBV18; J gene: TRBJ2-1; CDR3 protein: CASSPSGTSPGSEQFF
V gene: TRBV12-3/TRBV12-4; J gene: TRBJ1-1; CDR3 protein: CASSFSLRPEAFF
V gene: TRBV29-1; J gene: TRBJ2-1; CDR3 protein: CSVAGTGSFHEQFF
V gene: TRBV24-1; J gene: TRBJ2-5; CDR3 protein: CATSDSLAGVGETQYF
V gene: TRBV5-1; J gene: TRBJ1-2; CDR3 protein: CASSLGAGDGYTF
V gene: TRBV24-1; J gene: TRBJ2-3; CDR3 protein: CATSDLKAVGGTDTQYF
V gene: TRBV15; J gene: TRBJ2-7; CDR3 protein: CATSRLGGTGAYEQYF
V gene: TRBV20-1; J gene: TRBJ2-1; CDR3 protein: CSARGTSGLYNEQFF
V gene: TRBV7-9; J gene: TRBJ1-6; CDR3 protein: CASSLEGDSPLHF
V gene: TRBV12-3/TRBV12-4; J gene: TRBJ1-2; CDR3 protein: CASSLRGERGYTF
V gene: TRBV12-3/TRBV12-4; J gene: TRBJ1-2; CDR3 protein: CASLEQGYDYGYTF
V gene: TRBV28; J gene: TRBJ1-6; CDR3 protein: CASSPTGYNSPLHF
V gene: TRBV6-2/TRBV6-3; J gene: TRBJ2-1; CDR3 protein: CASSPGSYNEQFF
V gene: TRBV9; J gene: TRBJ2-3; CDR3 protein: CASSFRGQLNPQYLTDTQYF
V gene: TRBV7-2; J gene: TRBJ1-3; CDR3 protein: CASSLAPGPSSGNTIYF
V gene: TRBV5-5; J gene: TRBJ2-2; CDR3 protein: CASSLSGELFF